This T cell receptor beta chain was sequenced in a study of human versus mouse CDR3 diversity and MHC coevolution (TCRdb year 2017). Regarding the complete study: The immunoSEQ assay was reported to detect one in 200,000 T cells and to minimize multiplex PCR amplification bias. Human naive CD4 T cell repertoires served as a reference for TCR selection on multiple MHC II alleles, compared against human-TCR-locus transgenic mice with single MHC II. Across the mouse and human samples, each sample yielded between about 5.5 x 10^6 and 1.6 x 10^7 valid reads. Three healthy volunteer blood donors were included in the human cohort, with one aged 30 to 40, one aged 40 to 50 and one aged 60 to 70 at collection. Summary of the overall study and its limitations: Repertoire diversity was not regarded as directly comparable between humans and mice because human T cells were selected on roughly six MHC II alleles. Among all the groups compared, the lowest clonal inequality scores came from most of the three human donors. The largest TCR beta repertoire according to iCHAO1 estimates belonged to humans, at some 1.6 million clonotypes, a result attributed likely to selection by multiple MHC II molecules. On average, humans had more CDR3 deletions and insertions than mice did, pointing to greater exonuclease and TdT activity.

For CDR1 and CDR2, the germline V gene lists LGHNA and YNFKEQ. At the junction V is shortened by 1 base and J by 1 base; bases outside the gene matches: 20. The CDR3, from cysteine to phenylalanine, totals 21 residues. Only CDR3 DNA is held: 63 bases, read in frame from base 1. The QIAGEN blood and tissue kit was used to extract genomic DNA from sorted cells, and the DNA was quantified on a NanoDrop 1000. Deep sequencing and quantification of TCR alpha and beta chains were performed on the immunoSEQ platform by multiplex PCR of genomic DNA. The study's processing was this. IMGT gene and region definitions were used to annotate TCR sequences. Out-of-frame rearrangements served as a stand-in for the preselection repertoire and were compared with in-frame clonotypes. To estimate repertoire size, the study used the iCHAO1 estimator that comes with the immunoSEQ platform. A Gini index based on the Lorenz curve was applied to in-frame amino acid clonotypes to measure clonal inequality. Shared clonotypes were counted with the intersect function of the R package tcR, and similarity was scored with the Jaccard index. V, J and V-J usage frequencies went into a principal component analysis run with the R prcomp function, with no normalization applied. TCRdb re-hosts the immuneACCESS table, in-frame sequences only. Its copies lack some clones; in the studies checked, an unresolved V gene accounts for under half of them, and the cause for the rest is not known. That table supplies the V and J calls and clone size; D and trimming were determined from the DNA. The sample table shows some 82,000 clones, and 90% to 95% are seen once. 1.3% to 1.5% of the sample belongs to the ten largest clones.

About this clone: This receptor's antigen is unknown. The input lacks base qualities; no much larger clone sits a single base away.

Fluorescence-activated cell sorting was used to isolate naive CD4 T cells, defined as CD45RO-negative and CD62L-positive, from PBMCs. Around 50 ml of fresh peripheral blood was collected from each donor, and PBMCs were isolated by Ficoll density centrifugation. Sorting was performed on a FACSAria III instrument, with purity above 85% for all samples. Sequencing was carried out using naive CD4+ T cells from blood. The sample's cell subset or site, from its label and the paper: CD45RO-negative CD62L-positive naive CD4 T cells. The sequence came from a person between 25 and 75 years old in good health. This chain is built from TRBV4-2 and TRBJ2-3, with TRBD2 matching 7 junction bases. The CDR3: CASSQGRHSGGSWIGTDTQYF. Read as DNA, the sequence is TGTGCCAGCAGCCAAGGGAGACACTCGGGGGGAAGTTGGATTGGCACAGATACGCAGTATTTT.